The sequence of this T cell receptor (beta chain) was determined in a study of cytomegalovirus exposure and HLA in healthy donors. As for the study in general: The same platform was used for the 110 or so validation repertoires and the approximately 670 first-cohort repertoires, a later analysis reported.

Study-level findings and limits: The CMV antigen specificity of a few CMV-associated chains was confirmed through in vitro analysis. Investigators reported under 200 TCR beta chains as tied to cytomegalovirus.

The CDR3 length is 15 residues. CDR1 is LNHDA, CDR2 SQIVND, per germline (reference sequence). V lost 3 bases, J lost 3 bases, and 14 bases lay in between. Sequencing was performed with immunoSEQ multiplex PCR; in TCRdb, only in-frame clones are kept and a portion is missing. The data contain about 65,000 clones, 92% of them singletons. As for this clone: Its antigen is still unknown.

The source material was PBMCs. V and J are TRBV19 and TRBJ1-2; the D gene is possibly TRBD1 (6 bases). The receptor was derived from a woman aged 18-30 years in good health and CMV-seronegative. CDR3 coding DNA: TGTGCCAGTAGTATCGGCACAGGGTTGTACTATGGCTACACCTTC. Its protein product is CASSIGTGLYYGYTF. The variable domain in full, completed from reference TRBV19 and TRBJ1-2, reads DGGITQSPKYLFRKEGQNVTLSCEQNLNHDAMYWYRQDPGQGLRLIYYSQIVNDFQKGDIAEGYSVSREKKESFPLTVTSAQKNPTAFYLCASSIGTGLYYGYTFGSGTRLTVV.